This TCR beta chain comes out of a study of monozygotic twins with inflammatory bowel disease. General observations from the study: Healthy co-twins, by inverse Simpson, had higher TCRbeta diversity than their siblings with IBD. A lone strong IBD-associated signal or clonotype found no support.

As concerns this clonotype: The antigen remains unidentified.

There are 15 residues in the CDR3. Per the germline V gene, CDR1 is SGHDT and CDR2 is YYEEEE. UMIs with a 6-nucleotide sample barcode were added by template switching. Amplification of TCRalpha and TCRbeta cDNA involved two nested PCRs that ran for about 16 and 10 cycles. TCRdb processed the 5' RACE reads again and assigns one entry to each CDR3 protein, with no DNA. The sample table sets out some 450,000 distinct CDR3 sequences. The receptor was derived from a human donor with ulcerative colitis or Crohn's disease, or a healthy co-twin of an affected twin (not recorded which). What was sequenced was blood. The chain couples TRBV5-6 to TRBJ1-1; TCRdb's D call, TRBD1, is unchecked because there is no DNA. CDR3 protein: CASSARQGRNTEAFF.